This T cell receptor (beta chain) was recorded in a study of technical replicates of blood from a few donors. Clones were read by immunoSEQ multiplex PCR, and TCRdb kept only the in-frame ones, dropping some. This sample has tens of thousands of clones; roughly 98% occur once, and the top ten carry 0.2% to 0.25%. J gave up 9 bases and V 3 bases, and 16 bases lay outside the gene matches. The CDR3 length is 18 residues. Germline V gene sequence: CDR1 SGHNT, CDR2 YYREEE (reference sequence). This receptor was obtained from a human donor in good health. Sequencing used T cells isolated from PBMCs. The J gene is TRBJ2-1, the V gene TRBV5-4; 12 nucleotides align to TRBD2. Written as DNA, the CDR3 is TGTGCCAGCAGCTACCCGGCTAGCGGGAGGGTATTTGTCAGTGAGCAGTTCTTC. Translation gives CASSYPASGRVFVSEQFF.